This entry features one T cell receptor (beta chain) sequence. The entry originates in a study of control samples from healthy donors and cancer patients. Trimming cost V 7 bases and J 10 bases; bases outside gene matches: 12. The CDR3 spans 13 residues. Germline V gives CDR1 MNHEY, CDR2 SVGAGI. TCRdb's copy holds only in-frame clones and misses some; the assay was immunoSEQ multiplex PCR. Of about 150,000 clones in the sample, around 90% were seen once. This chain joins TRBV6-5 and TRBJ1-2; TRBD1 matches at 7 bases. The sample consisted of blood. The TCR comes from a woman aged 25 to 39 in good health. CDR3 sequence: CASIHGDSKTYTF. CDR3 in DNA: TGTGCCAGCATTCACGGGGACAGTAAGACCTACACCTTC.